This TCR beta chain appears in the sequencing data of a study of T cells in Graves' hyperthyroidism and ophthalmopathy. General study results and limits: The model anticipated ophthalmopathy a median about six months pre-onset.

The authors obtained PBMCs from about 9 ml of fresh peripheral blood. It was RNA transcripts that yielded the amplified TCR beta CDR3 regions. TCR CDR3 underwent first-round RT-PCR with the HTBI primer set. TCRdb re-called the multiplex PCR reads through MiXCR, storing one row per CDR3 protein. The table includes about 840,000 distinct CDR3 sequences, roughly 40% detected once. The CDR3 covers 12 residues. Germline V gene sequence: CDR1 SGHRS, CDR2 YFSETQ. This clonotype occurred a few times. Its antigen is not known. Compared with germline, one end of the junction differs, possibly owing to a read error.

The receptor was derived from a man aged 18 to 29 with Graves' hyperthyroidism. What was sequenced was blood. The chain is built from TRBV5-1 and TRBJ2-7; TRBD1 agrees at 7 bases. This CDR3 reads CASSLGGTELFF. The CDR3 region has the DNA TGCGCCAGCAGCTTGGGGGGGACAGAGTTGTTCTTC.